The entry below gives a single T cell receptor (beta chain) sequence along with its context. Antigen: not known. The study drew all its donors from Caucasian adults living in Nashville, Tennessee. The protocol was immunoSEQ multiplex PCR, while the TCRdb copy is restricted to in-frame clones and leaves out a portion. The data hold hundreds of thousands of clones, with under 80% observed a single time. This entry belongs to a study of shared clonotypes between healthy human individuals. Study-wide results and caveats: Generation probability values for non-shared clonotypes were lower than those for clonotypes shared by all four donors.

V gave up 3 bases and J gave up 7 bases, with 12 bases separating them. The CDR3 is made up of 13 amino acids. From germline, CDR1 is WSHSY and CDR2 SAAADI. The receptor was isolated from a woman aged 25-40 years in good health. The V gene is TRBV10-2, the J gene TRBJ1-2, with D possibly matching TRBD1 (6 bases). The sample was memory CD4+ T cells sorted from blood. Subset in this sample: CD45RA-negative fraction. CDR3 residues: CASSEQGTGGYTF. CDR3 nucleotide sequence: TGCGCCAGCAGTGAACAGGGAACAGGTGGCTACACCTTC.